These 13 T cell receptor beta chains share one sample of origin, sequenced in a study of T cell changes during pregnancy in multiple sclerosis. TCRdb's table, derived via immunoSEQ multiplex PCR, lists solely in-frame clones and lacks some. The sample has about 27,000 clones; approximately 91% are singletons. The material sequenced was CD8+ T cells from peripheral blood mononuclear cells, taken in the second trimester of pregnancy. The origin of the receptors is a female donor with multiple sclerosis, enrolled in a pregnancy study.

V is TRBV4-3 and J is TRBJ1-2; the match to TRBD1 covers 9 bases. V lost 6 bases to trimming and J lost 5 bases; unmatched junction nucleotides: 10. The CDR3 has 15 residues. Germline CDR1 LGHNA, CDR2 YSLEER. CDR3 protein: CASRGQGSPYYGYTF. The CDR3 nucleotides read TGCGCCAGCAGGGGACAGGGAAGCCCCTATTATGGCTACACCTTC.

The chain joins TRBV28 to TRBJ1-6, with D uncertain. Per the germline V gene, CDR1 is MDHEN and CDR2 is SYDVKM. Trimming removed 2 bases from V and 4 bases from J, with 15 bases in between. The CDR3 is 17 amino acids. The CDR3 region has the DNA TGTGCCAGCAGTTTAGACCTAGAGGATCCTTATAATTCACCCCTCCACTTT. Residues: CASSLDLEDPYNSPLHF.

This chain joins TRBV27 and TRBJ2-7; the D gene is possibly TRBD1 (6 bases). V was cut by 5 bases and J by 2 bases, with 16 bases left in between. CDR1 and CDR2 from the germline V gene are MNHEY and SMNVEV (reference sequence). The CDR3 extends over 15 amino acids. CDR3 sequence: CASSTLGTPTYEQYF. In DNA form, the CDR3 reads TGTGCCAGCAGTACCCTTGGGACACCCACCTACGAGCAGTACTTC.

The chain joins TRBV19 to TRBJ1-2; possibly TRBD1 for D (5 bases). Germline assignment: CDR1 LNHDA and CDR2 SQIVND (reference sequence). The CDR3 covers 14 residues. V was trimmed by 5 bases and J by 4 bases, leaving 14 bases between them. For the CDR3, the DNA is TGTGCCAGTAGTCCCCAGGGTGGGGTCTATGGCTACACCTTC. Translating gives CASSPQGGVYGYTF.

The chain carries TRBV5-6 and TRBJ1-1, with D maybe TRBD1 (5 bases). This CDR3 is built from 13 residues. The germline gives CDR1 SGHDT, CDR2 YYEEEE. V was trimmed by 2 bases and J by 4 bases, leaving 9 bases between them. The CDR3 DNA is TGTGCCAGCAGCTTAGGCGGGGGCACTGAAGCTTTCTTT. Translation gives CASSLGGGTEAFF.

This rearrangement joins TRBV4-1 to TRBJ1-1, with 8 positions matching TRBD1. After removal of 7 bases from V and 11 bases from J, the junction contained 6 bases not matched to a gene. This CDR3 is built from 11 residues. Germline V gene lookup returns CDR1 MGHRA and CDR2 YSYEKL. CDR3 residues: CASTGGHTAFF. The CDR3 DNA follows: TGCGCCAGCACAGGGGGCCATACCGCTTTCTTT.

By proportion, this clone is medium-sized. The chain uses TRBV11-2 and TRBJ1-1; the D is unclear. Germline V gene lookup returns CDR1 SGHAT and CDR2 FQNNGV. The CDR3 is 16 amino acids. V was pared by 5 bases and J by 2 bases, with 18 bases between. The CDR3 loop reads CASSPLLPVLNTEAFF. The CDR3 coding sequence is TGTGCCAGCAGCCCTCTCCTTCCCGTTCTTAACACTGAAGCTTTCTTT.

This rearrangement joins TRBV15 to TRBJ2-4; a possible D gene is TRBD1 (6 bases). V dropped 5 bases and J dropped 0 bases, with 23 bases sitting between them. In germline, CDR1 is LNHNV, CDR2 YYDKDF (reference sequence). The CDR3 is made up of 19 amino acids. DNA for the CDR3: TGTGCCACCAGCTATGACAGGACCTTAGGCCGACTAGCCAAAAACATTCAGTACTTC. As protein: CATSYDRTLGRLAKNIQYF.

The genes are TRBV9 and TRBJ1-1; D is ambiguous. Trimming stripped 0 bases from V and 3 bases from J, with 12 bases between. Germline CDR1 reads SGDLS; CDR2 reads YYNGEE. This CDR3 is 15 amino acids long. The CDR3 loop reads CASSVGSHQHTEAFF. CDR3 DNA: TGTGCCAGCAGCGTAGGGAGCCATCAGCACACTGAAGCTTTCTTT.

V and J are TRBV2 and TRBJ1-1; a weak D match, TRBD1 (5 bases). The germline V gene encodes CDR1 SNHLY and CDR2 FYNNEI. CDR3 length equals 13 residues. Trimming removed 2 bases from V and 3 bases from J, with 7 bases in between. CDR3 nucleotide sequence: TGTGCCAGCAGTGAAAGCAGGGACACTGAAGCTTTCTTT. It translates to CASSESRDTEAFF.

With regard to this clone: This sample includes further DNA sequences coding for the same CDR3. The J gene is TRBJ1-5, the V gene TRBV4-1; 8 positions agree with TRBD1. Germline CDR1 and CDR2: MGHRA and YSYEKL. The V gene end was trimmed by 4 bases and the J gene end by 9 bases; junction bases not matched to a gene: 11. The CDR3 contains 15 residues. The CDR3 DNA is TGCGCCAGCAGCCCCGGACAGGGTGAGGGGTGGCCCCAGCATTTT. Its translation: CASSPGQGEGWPQHF.

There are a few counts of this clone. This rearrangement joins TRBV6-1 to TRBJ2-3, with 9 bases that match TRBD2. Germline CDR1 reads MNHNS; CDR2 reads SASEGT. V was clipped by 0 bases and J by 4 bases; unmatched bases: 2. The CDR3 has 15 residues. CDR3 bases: TGTGCCAGCAGTGAAGCCCAGCGGGGGGCAGATACGCAGTATTTT. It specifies CASSEAQRGADTQYF.

The CDR3 loop reads CASSVGTGITGELFF. The CDR3 DNA is TGTGCCAGCAGTGTGGGGACAGGGATCACCGGGGAGCTGTTTTTT. The rearrangement joins TRBV7-6 to TRBJ2-2, with 9 positions matching TRBD1. Per germline, CDR1 SGHVS and CDR2 FNYEAQ. The length of the CDR3 is 15 residues. Losses at the gene ends were 6 bases for V and 4 bases for J; bases not matched to a gene: 6.